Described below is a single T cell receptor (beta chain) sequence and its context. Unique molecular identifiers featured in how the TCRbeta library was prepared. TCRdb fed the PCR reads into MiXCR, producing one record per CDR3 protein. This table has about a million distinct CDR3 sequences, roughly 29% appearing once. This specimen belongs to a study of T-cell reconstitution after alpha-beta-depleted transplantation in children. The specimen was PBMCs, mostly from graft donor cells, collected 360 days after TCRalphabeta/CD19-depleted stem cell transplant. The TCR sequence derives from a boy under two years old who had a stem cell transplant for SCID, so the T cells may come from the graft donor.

The CDR3 DNA reads as TGTGCCAGCAGTTTTGGGAGGCATAGCAATCAGCCCCAGCATTTT. Encoded protein: CASSFGRHSNQPQHF. V gene TRBV28 combines with J gene TRBJ1-5, with D unclear. V was cut by 3 bases and J by 0 bases, with 9 bases left in between. This CDR3 has 15 residues. Germline CDR1 MDHEN, CDR2 SYDVKM.